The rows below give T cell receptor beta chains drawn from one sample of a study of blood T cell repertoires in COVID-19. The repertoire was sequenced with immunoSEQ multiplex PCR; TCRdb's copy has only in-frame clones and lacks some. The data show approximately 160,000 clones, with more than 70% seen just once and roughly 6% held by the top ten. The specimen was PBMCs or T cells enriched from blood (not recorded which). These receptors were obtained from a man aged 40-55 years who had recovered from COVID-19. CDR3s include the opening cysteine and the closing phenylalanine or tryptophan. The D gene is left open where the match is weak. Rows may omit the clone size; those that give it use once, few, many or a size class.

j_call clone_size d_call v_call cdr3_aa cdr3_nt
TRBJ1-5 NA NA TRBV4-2 CASSQDQIQGEQHF TGTGCCAGCAGCCAAGACCAAATACAGGGCGAACAGCATTTT
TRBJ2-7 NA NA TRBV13 CASSRKLDRPYEQYF TGTGCCAGCAGCCGCAAGCTGGACAGACCCTACGAGCAGTACTTC
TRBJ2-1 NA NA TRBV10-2 CASSEGEDEQFF TGCGCCAGCAGTGAGGGGGAGGATGAGCAGTTCTTC
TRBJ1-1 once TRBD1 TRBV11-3 CASSPGGSGNTEAFF TGTGCCAGCAGCCCAGGGGGCTCGGGGAACACTGAAGCTTTCTTT
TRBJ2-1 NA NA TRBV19 CASSVPRGSSYNEQFF TGTGCCAGTAGCGTCCCCCGGGGGAGCTCCTACAATGAGCAGTTCTTC
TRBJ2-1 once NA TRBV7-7 CASSLAGGPLGEQFF TGTGCCAGCAGCTTAGCGGGGGGGCCTCTGGGTGAGCAGTTCTTC
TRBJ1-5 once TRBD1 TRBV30 CAWSKDRGNQPQHF TGTGCCTGGAGTAAGGACAGGGGCAATCAGCCCCAGCATTTT
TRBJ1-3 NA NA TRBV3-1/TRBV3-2 CASSQGGGISSGNTIYF TGTGCCAGCAGCCAAGGTGGAGGGATCAGTTCTGGAAACACCATATATTTT
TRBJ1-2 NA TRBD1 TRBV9 CASRGQSIANYGYTF TGTGCCAGCAGGGGACAGTCTATAGCTAACTATGGCTACACCTTC
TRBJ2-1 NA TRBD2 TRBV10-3 CAIRGLAGRNEQFF TGTGCCATCAGGGGACTAGCGGGGAGGAATGAGCAGTTCTTC
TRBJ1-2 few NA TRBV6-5 CASTAGVLTDYGYTF TGTGCCAGCACTGCAGGGGTCTTGACTGACTATGGCTACACCTTC
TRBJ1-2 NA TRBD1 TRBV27 CASSPHPSGTGGVDYGYTF TGTGCCAGCAGTCCCCACCCTTCCGGGACAGGGGGCGTGGACTATGGCTACACCTTC
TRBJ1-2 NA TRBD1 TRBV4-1 CASSQDNVQGALGGYTF TGCGCCAGCAGCCAAGATAACGTGCAGGGGGCTTTGGGGGGCTACACCTTC
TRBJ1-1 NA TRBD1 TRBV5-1 CASSPKGAKNTEAFF TGCGCCAGCAGCCCAAAGGGGGCGAAAAACACTGAAGCTTTCTTT
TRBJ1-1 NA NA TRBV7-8 CASSPGPVNTEAFF TGTGCCAGCAGCCCGGGTCCGGTGAACACTGAAGCTTTCTTT
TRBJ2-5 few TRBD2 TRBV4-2 CASSQAAGGGGVETQYF TGTGCCAGCAGCCAAGCAGCGGGCGGCGGGGGAGTAGAGACCCAGTACTTC
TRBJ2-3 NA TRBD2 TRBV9 CASSELAGSTDTQYF TGTGCCAGCAGCGAGCTAGCGGGGAGCACAGATACGCAGTATTTT
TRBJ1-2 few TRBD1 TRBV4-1 CASSPGQGLGYGYTF TGCGCCAGCAGCCCTGGACAGGGGCTAGGCTATGGCTACACCTTC
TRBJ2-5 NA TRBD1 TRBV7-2 CASSPRTLTGGTETQYF TGTGCCAGCAGCCCGCGGACTTTGACAGGGGGCACGGAGACCCAGTACTTC
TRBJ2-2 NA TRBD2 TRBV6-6 CASSPGLAGGYTGELFF TGTGCCAGCAGTCCGGGACTAGCGGGGGGGTACACCGGGGAGCTGTTTTTT
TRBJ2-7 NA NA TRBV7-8 CASSLDYYSYEQYF TGTGCCAGCAGCTTAGACTACTACTCCTACGAGCAGTACTTC
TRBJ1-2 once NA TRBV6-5 CASSLGDSNYGYTF TGTGCCAGCAGCTTAGGGGATTCCAACTATGGCTACACCTTC
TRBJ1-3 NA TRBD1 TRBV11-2 CASSTRTGQGNTIYF TGTGCCAGCAGCACCCGGACAGGGCAGGGAAACACCATATATTTT
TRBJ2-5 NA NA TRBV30 CAWSPGQNHQETQYF TGTGCCTGGAGCCCCGGACAGAACCACCAAGAGACCCAGTACTTC
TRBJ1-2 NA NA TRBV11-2 CASSLDDGIYGYTF TGTGCCAGCAGCTTAGACGACGGGATCTATGGCTACACCTTC
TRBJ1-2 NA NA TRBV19 CASRRELTNYGYTF TGTGCCAGTAGGCGGGAGTTAACTAACTATGGCTACACCTTC